This T cell receptor (beta chain) was obtained from a study of identifying expanded T cells in peripheral blood. The CDR3 is made up of 14 amino acids. V lost 6 bases, J lost 7 bases, and 6 bases stayed unmatched. The germline CDR1 and CDR2 sequences are SNHLY and FYNNEI. Notes on the study in general: Approximately 1.1 clones differed between technical replicates, versus around 15 and 19 over time.

Comment on this clone: The antigen is unknown.

Profiling relied on immunoSEQ multiplex PCR, and the TCRdb table lists in-frame clones only, not all of them. The sample has over 85,000 clones, about 85% seen once. No infections or other immune events were documented during collection. The J gene is TRBJ1-4, the V gene TRBV2; 9 bases map to TRBD1. This sequence was found in a person between 18 and 69 years old in good health. Specimen: blood. CDR3 in DNA: TGTGCCAGCAGGGTACAGGGGGCAGGTGAAAAACTGTTTTTT. Its translation is CASRVQGAGEKLFF.